This TCR beta chain is from a study of blood T cell repertoires in COVID-19. Study-wide context: The origin of the acute and convalescent COVID-19 samples was the United States, Italy and Spain. PBMCs, B-cell-depleted T cells, or T cells were the source of the cDNA or gDNA that made up the material.

Authors' processing steps: Cell counts per sample came from amplifying reference gene primers. The protocol was immunoSEQ multiplex PCR, while the TCRdb copy is restricted to in-frame clones and leaves out a portion. The DNA gave D and trimming, while V, J and clone size come from that table. Among roughly 350,000 clones listed, 88% were seen once. This CDR3 has 14 amino acids. V lost 5 bases and J lost 3, with 12 bases in between. Germline CDR1 and CDR2: LGHDT and YNNKEL (reference sequence). The source material was peripheral blood. The clonotype originates from a woman in her fifties or sixties with active or convalescent COVID-19. V is TRBV3-1 (or the pseudogene TRBV3-2) and J is TRBJ2-3; D might be TRBD1 (6 bases). CDR3 sequence: CASSFPDRTDTQYF. In DNA, the CDR3 is TGTGCCAGCAGCTTCCCAGACAGGACAGATACGCAGTATTTT.